What follows are 8 T cell receptor beta chains derived from one specimen sequenced in a study of T cells in Graves' hyperthyroidism and ophthalmopathy. Amplification targeted TCR beta CDR3 regions from RNA transcripts. First-round RT-PCR targeting the TCR CDR3 was performed with the HTBI primer set. TCRdb analysed the multiplex PCR reads with MiXCR anew, one entry per CDR3 protein. Counted here are around 450,000 distinct CDR3 sequences, less than 20% occurring once; the ten biggest clones make up over 12%. Sequenced material: blood. The receptors stem from a woman under 30 with Graves' hyperthyroidism.

This clonotype was counted at least ten times. The gene calls are TRBV27 and TRBJ1-2; D is perhaps TRBD1 (5 bases). The ends were cut back, 4 bases at V and 1 base at J, with 13 bases in the middle. The CDR3 contains 15 residues. Germline CDR1 is MNHEY and CDR2 is SMNVEV (reference sequence). The CDR3 DNA reads TGTGCCAGCAGTTCCCTCCAGACAGTTAACTATGGCTACACCTTC. Residues: CASSSLQTVNYGYTF.

At least ten counts were recorded for this clonotype. V and J are TRBV15 and TRBJ2-5; TRBD1 aligns across 9 bases. There are 14 residues in the CDR3. The trim removed 1 base at V and 6 bases at J, leaving 3 bases unmatched. Germline assignment: CDR1 LNHNV and CDR2 YYDKDF (reference sequence). CDR3 bases: TGTGCCACCAGCAGAGTGGGACAGGGCAAGACCCAGTACTTC. Translation: CATSRVGQGKTQYF.

This clonotype has at least ten counts. The J gene is TRBJ1-2, the V gene TRBV5-1; the D gene is possibly TRBD1 (5 bases). Trimming stripped 0 bases from V and 7 bases from J, with 10 bases between. This CDR3 region has 13 residues. CDR1 is SGHRS, CDR2 YFSETQ, per germline. CDR3 in DNA: TGCGCCAGCAGCTTGGGGATCGACAGTGGCTACACCTTC. Translation: CASSLGIDSGYTF.

V gene TRBV6-1 combines with J gene TRBJ2-3, with TRBD2 identical over 7 bases. Germline CDR1 reads MNHNS; CDR2 reads SASEGT. CDR3 length: 17 amino acids. J was trimmed by 7 bases and V by 2 bases; bases with no gene match: 15. The CDR3: CASSETPQGAGRYTQYF. CDR3 DNA: TGTGCCAGCAGTGAAACCCCGCAGGGAGCGGGAAGGTATACGCAGTATTTT.

This clonotype was detected ten times or more. This sequence joins TRBV11-2 and TRBJ2-7; TRBD1 is a possible D gene (6 bases). V was pared by 7 bases and J by 3 bases, with 13 bases between. Germline values: CDR1 SGHAT, CDR2 FQNNGV. The CDR3 totals 13 residues. The CDR3 is CASTPRGNYEQYF. The CDR3, as DNA: TGTGCCAGCACCCCAAGGGGGAACTACGAGCAGTACTTC. The entire variable domain, with the rest obtained from reference TRBV11-2 and TRBJ2-7, is as follows: EAGVAQSPRYKIIEKRQSVAFWCNPISGHATLYWYQQILGQGPKLLIQFQNNGVVDDSQLPKDRFSAERLKGVDSTLKIQPAKLEDSAVYLCASTPRGNYEQYFGPGTRLTVT.

The sample holds a few counts of this clonotype. V gene TRBV19 combines with J gene TRBJ1-5, with 7 positions matching TRBD1. From germline, CDR1 is LNHDA and CDR2 SQIVND (reference sequence). V dropped 4 bases and J dropped 0; count of bases not matched to a gene: 6. The CDR3 totals 16 residues. The CDR3 protein is CASSTGGPNSNQPQHF. In nucleotides, the CDR3 is TGTGCCAGTAGTACAGGGGGACCAAATAGCAATCAGCCCCAGCATTTT.

This chain uses TRBV18 with TRBJ1-1, with TRBD1 as a possible D gene (5 bases). The V end lost 6 bases, the J end lost 10 bases, and 12 bases lay between the germline ends. Germline lookup yields CDR1 KGHSH and CDR2 LQKENI. The CDR3 runs to 11 residues. The CDR3 loop is CASSAGGGAFF. DNA for the CDR3: TGTGCCAGCTCGGCCGGCGGGGGAGCTTTCTTT. Variable domain in full (rest from reference TRBV18 and TRBJ1-1): NAGVMQNPRHLVRRRGQEARLRCSPMKGHSHVYWYRQLPEEGLKFMVYLQKENIIDESGMPKERFSAEFPKEGPSILRIQQVVRGDSAAYFCASSAGGGAFFGQGTRLTVV.

This clonotype was seen ten or more times. V and J are TRBV7-3 and TRBJ2-2; TRBD1 is a possible D gene (5 bases). Germline CDR1 is SGHTA and CDR2 is FQGTGA. CDR3 length: 12 amino acids. V was pared by 2 bases and J by 9 bases, with 7 bases between. The CDR3 is CASSLPGRELFF. The CDR3 DNA reads TGTGCCAGCAGCTTACCAGGGAGGGAGCTGTTTTTT.